The source of this T cell receptor beta chain is a study of cytomegalovirus exposure and HLA in healthy donors. PCR was performed using 60 Vbeta and 13 Jbeta primers. The assay was immunoSEQ multiplex PCR, and TCRdb's table has in-frame clones only and misses some. The sample records under 200,000 clones, 82% being singletons. V was clipped by 4 bases and J by 4 bases, with 18 bases between them. This CDR3 contains 15 residues. Germline CDR1 is SGHDT and CDR2 is YYEEEE. Sequencing was done on a sample of PBMCs. This sequence originates from a girl aged 10-17 years in good health and CMV-seropositive. The chain joins TRBV5-6 to TRBJ2-7; D gene unclear. The CDR3 region is CASSPYGQERYEQYF. Here the CDR3 DNA reads TGTGCCAGCAGCCCCTATGGCCAGGAACGATACGAGCAGTACTTC.